Here is one TCR beta chain with its context. The data were produced by immunoSEQ multiplex PCR, yet TCRdb's version contains in-frame clones alone and is incomplete. The repertoire has tens of thousands of clones, roughly 93% of them found once; the top ten carry approximately 2.7%. This entry is derived from a study of T cells after somatic rescue of genetic block. This CDR3 is built from 17 residues. Germline V gene data show CDR1 as SGHAT and CDR2 as FQNNGV. Losses at the gene ends were 6 bases for V and 4 bases for J; bases not matched to a gene: 15. The gene calls are TRBV11-2 and TRBJ2-5; 9 bases agree with TRBD1. This TCR came from a man aged 25 to 45. The sequenced sample consisted of peripheral blood mononuclear cells (PBMCs). The CDR3 region is CASSRIGTGQWIETQYF. The CDR3, as DNA: TGTGCCAGCAGTCGTATCGGGACAGGGCAATGGATAGAGACCCAGTACTTC.